This passage covers 29 T cell receptor beta chains from one sample sequenced in a study of blood T cell repertoires in COVID-19. The assay was immunoSEQ multiplex PCR, and TCRdb's table has in-frame clones only and misses some. Counted here are around 130,000 clones, about 83% occurring once; the ten biggest clones make up roughly 3.9%. Sequencing was performed on peripheral blood. Receptors originate from a man in his 60s with acute or convalescent COVID-19.

The chain employs TRBV7-2 and TRBJ2-2; TRBD2 matches at 9 bases. With V trimmed by 1 base and J by 8 bases, 8 bases remained unmatched. CDR1 SGHTA and CDR2 FQGNSA come from the germline V gene. The CDR3 runs 16 residues. CDR3 DNA: TGTGCCAGCAGCTTAGACCTAGCGGGGAGCAATGGGGAGCTGTTTTTT. It yields the protein CASSLDLAGSNGELFF. Variable domain in full (rest from reference TRBV7-2 and TRBJ2-2): GAGVSQSPSNKVTEKGKDVELRCDPISGHTALYWYRQSLGQGLEFLIYFQGNSAPDKSGLPSDRFSAERTGGSVSTLTIQRTQQEDSAVYLCASSLDLAGSNGELFFGEGSRLTVL.

The chain uses TRBV7-3 and TRBJ2-1, with 9 positions matching TRBD1. With 0 bases clipped from V and 8 bases from J, the junction kept 8 bases outside the gene matches. Germline V CDR1 and CDR2: SGHTA, FQGTGA. The CDR3 totals 16 residues. CDR3 region: CASSLTGTGSNYEQFF. The CDR3 region has the DNA TGTGCCAGCAGCTTAACTGGGACAGGGTCAAACTATGAGCAGTTCTTC. The full variable domain, its missing parts supplied by reference TRBV7-3 and TRBJ2-1, is GAGVSQTPSNKVTEKGKYVELRCDPISGHTALYWYRQSLGQGPEFLIYFQGTGAADDSGLPNDRFFAVRPEGSVSTLKIQRTERGDSAVYLCASSLTGTGSNYEQFFGPGTRLTVL.

The J gene is TRBJ2-7, the V gene TRBV9, with 11 bases lining up with TRBD2. CDR3 length: 18 amino acids. The V gene end was trimmed by 4 bases and the J gene end by 2 bases; junction bases not matched to a gene: 14. Germline loops: CDR1 SGDLS, CDR2 YYNGEE. In DNA, the CDR3 is TGTGCCAGCAGCCTTGGGAGGATAGCGGGAGGGCCCCCCTACGAGCAGTACTTC. It codes for CASSLGRIAGGPPYEQYF.

The CDR3 is CATSRGATYEQYF. In nucleotides, the CDR3 is TGTGCCACCAGCCGGGGGGCCACCTACGAGCAGTACTTC. The chain links TRBV24-1 to TRBJ2-7; maybe TRBD2 (7 bases). The CDR3 runs to 13 residues. Germline V gives CDR1 KGHDR, CDR2 SFDVKD. V dropped 7 bases and J dropped 2 bases, with 11 bases sitting between them.

The chain has TRBV5-1 and TRBJ1-2; 11 bases are a match to TRBD1. Trimming took 3 bases from V and 10 from J; bases not matched to a gene: 2. Germline V gives CDR1 SGHRS, CDR2 YFSETQ. The CDR3 spans 12 residues. CDR3 amino acids: CASSWGQGDYTF. CDR3 bases: TGCGCCAGCAGCTGGGGACAGGGGGACTACACCTTC.

CDR3 coding DNA: TGCGCCAGCAGCCAAGCAACAGGGGTTAAGAGGGACGAGCAGTACTTC. Its translation: CASSQATGVKRDEQYF. The genes are TRBV4-1 and TRBJ2-7, with TRBD1 identical over 7 bases. The CDR3 is 16 residues long. Germline V gene data show CDR1 as MGHRA and CDR2 as YSYEKL. J lost 5 bases, V lost 1 base, and 11 bases had no gene match.

The rearrangement uses TRBV28 and TRBJ1-5; D uncertain. This CDR3 spans 14 amino acids. With 6 bases removed from V and 5 bases from J, the gap between germline ends came to 14 bases. Germline V gives CDR1 MDHEN, CDR2 SYDVKM. The CDR3 DNA sequence: TGTGCCAGCAGCTTAACGGGGTATCATCAGCCCCAGCATTTT. Translating it yields CASSLTGYHQPQHF.

This chain uses TRBV12-3 or TRBV12-4 with TRBJ2-1; D not certain. Trimming shortened V by 8 bases and J by 4 bases, and 12 bases separated the two germline ends. There are 13 residues in the CDR3. The DNA for the CDR3 is TGTGCCAGCTGGGCCTCTGGGTACAATGAGCAGTTCTTC. This encodes CASWASGYNEQFF.

This chain connects TRBV7-2 to TRBJ1-3; D is ambiguous. Germline loops: CDR1 SGHTA, CDR2 FQGNSA. This CDR3 is 13 amino acids long. With 3 bases removed from V and 8 bases from J, the gap between germline ends came to 11 bases. CDR3 residues: CASSFFEKDTIYF. CDR3 bases: TGTGCCAGCAGCTTTTTTGAGAAAGACACCATATATTTT.

This rearrangement joins TRBV19 to TRBJ2-3; TRBD2 matches 7 bases. Per the germline V gene, CDR1 is LNHDA and CDR2 is SQIVND (reference sequence). The trim removed 0 bases at V and 4 bases at J, leaving 7 bases unmatched. The length of the CDR3 is 16 residues. The DNA of the CDR3 is TGTGCCAGTAGTATAGATGGGGCTAGCGGCGCAGATACGCAGTATTTT. Translated, it gives CASSIDGASGADTQYF.

The J gene is TRBJ2-2, the V gene TRBV25-1, with 9 nucleotides matching TRBD2. In germline, CDR1 is MGHDK, CDR2 SYGVNS. V lost 8 bases, J lost 8 bases, and 9 bases stayed unmatched. CDR3 size: 14 residues. The CDR3 spells CASGVAGASGELFF. In DNA form, the CDR3 reads TGTGCCAGCGGCGTAGCGGGAGCTTCGGGGGAGCTGTTTTTT. Complete variable domain (other parts from reference TRBV25-1 and TRBJ2-2): EADIYQTPRYLVIGTGKKITLECSQTMGHDKMYWYQQDPGMELHLIHYSYGVNSTEKGDLSSESTVSRIRTEHFPLTLESARPSHTSQYLCASGVAGASGELFFGEGSRLTVL.

CDR3 protein: CASSFSGERNEKLFF. The CDR3 DNA follows: TGCGCCAGCAGTTTTTCAGGGGAGCGGAATGAAAAACTGTTTTTT. The chain combines TRBV5-1 with TRBJ1-4, with a possible D match to TRBD1 (6 bases). The V end lost 5 bases, the J end lost 5 bases, and 16 bases lay between the germline ends. Germline V gene data show CDR1 as SGHRS and CDR2 as YFSETQ. The CDR3 extends over 15 amino acids.

The chain employs TRBV28 and TRBJ2-6; no clear D. Germline CDR1 MDHEN, CDR2 SYDVKM. CDR3 size: 15 residues. The germline V and J ends were trimmed by 5 bases and 3 bases, with 11 bases remaining between them. DNA of the CDR3: TGTGCCAGCAGTCCCGGTGGTTATGGGGCCAACGTCCTGACTTTC. Translating gives CASSPGGYGANVLTF.

The chain joins TRBV6-2 or TRBV6-3 to TRBJ2-7; D is perhaps TRBD1 (5 bases). This CDR3 spans 13 amino acids. The V gene's germline CDR1 is MNHEY and CDR2 SVGEGT. The ends were cut back, 2 bases at V and 5 bases at J, with 10 bases in the middle. The CDR3 spells CASSYGRAHEQYF. CDR3 DNA sequence: TGTGCCAGCAGTTACGGCAGGGCGCACGAGCAGTACTTC.

The chain combines TRBV25-1 with TRBJ1-2; no firm D call. CDR1 and CDR2 from the germline V gene are MGHDK and SYGVNS. V shed 6 bases and J shed 1 base, with 3 bases lying between them. CDR3 length: 11 amino acids. The CDR3 is CASRHNYGYTF. In DNA form, the CDR3 reads TGTGCCAGCAGACATAACTATGGCTACACCTTC.

Only one count was recorded for this clone. This rearrangement joins TRBV27 to TRBJ2-1; 10 bases align to TRBD2. CDR3 length equals 15 residues. Trimming took 7 bases from V and 6 from J; bases not matched to a gene: 9. Per the germline V gene, CDR1 is MNHEY and CDR2 is SMNVEV (reference sequence). The DNA for the CDR3 is TGTGCCAGCATGTCTCTAGCGGGAGTTAGCAATGAGCAGTTCTTC. It codes for CASMSLAGVSNEQFF.

The chain is built from TRBV19 and TRBJ2-1; D is uncertain. Trimming took off 5 bases at V and 7 bases at J, with 15 bases between the two ends. The CDR3 runs to 14 residues. The germline V gene has CDR1 LNHDA and CDR2 SQIVND (reference sequence). CDR3 loop: CASSFVSYGNEQFF. The CDR3 bases are TGTGCCAGTAGTTTTGTCTCCTACGGTAATGAGCAGTTCTTC.

This clone has just one count. The gene calls are TRBV7-2 and TRBJ1-4; 7 nucleotides align to TRBD1. Germline V lookup: CDR1 SGHTA, CDR2 FQGNSA. There are 14 residues in the CDR3. The J segment lost 7 bases and the V segment lost 0 bases, leaving 2 bases of the junction unmatched. In nucleotides, the CDR3 is TGTGCCAGCAGCTTAGCCCAGGGGGGTGAAAAACTGTTTTTT. Its translation: CASSLAQGGEKLFF. The full variable domain, its missing parts supplied by reference TRBV7-2 and TRBJ1-4, is GAGVSQSPSNKVTEKGKDVELRCDPISGHTALYWYRQSLGQGLEFLIYFQGNSAPDKSGLPSDRFSAERTGGSVSTLTIQRTQQEDSAVYLCASSLAQGGEKLFFGSGTQLSVL.

The CDR3: CATSPPEYSGNTIYF. The CDR3 DNA reads TGTGCCACCTCCCCCCCCGAGTACTCTGGAAACACCATATATTTT. The chain is built from TRBV10-3 and TRBJ1-3, with unresolved D. Germline values: CDR1 ENHRY, CDR2 SYGVKD. Trimming pared 10 bases from V and 0 bases from J, leaving 16 bases between. The CDR3 has 15 residues.

The CDR3 spells CASSLYPTAGHEKLFF. CDR3 DNA sequence: TGTGCCAGCAGTTTATACCCGACAGCCGGGCATGAAAAACTGTTTTTT. This rearrangement joins TRBV27 to TRBJ1-4; D is possibly TRBD1 (5 bases). CDR3 length equals 16 residues. The germline V and J ends were trimmed by 1 base and 6 bases, with 15 bases remaining between them. Per germline, CDR1 MNHEY and CDR2 SMNVEV (reference sequence).

This clone was seen just once. The V gene is TRBV5-1, the J gene TRBJ2-7, with 7 bases identical to TRBD2. CDR3 length: 14 residues. Losses at the gene ends were 4 bases for V and 7 bases for J; bases not matched to a gene: 11. Per germline, CDR1 SGHRS and CDR2 YFSETQ. Here the CDR3 DNA reads TGCGCCAGCAGCGCTATGACCCGGGGAGGGGAGCAGTACTTC. This sequence encodes CASSAMTRGGEQYF.

The V call is TRBV6-4, the J call TRBJ2-3, with 12 bases fitting TRBD2. This CDR3 has 15 residues. Germline lookup yields CDR1 MRHNA and CDR2 SNTAGT. The V gene end was trimmed by 5 bases and the J gene end by 11 bases; junction bases not matched to a gene: 11. The CDR3 DNA follows: TGTGCCAGCAGTTCCGGGACTAGCGGGTGGGCCGTGCAGTATTTT. Its translation is CASSSGTSGWAVQYF.

The chain combines TRBV6-2 or TRBV6-3 with TRBJ1-4, with a weak D call TRBD1 (6 bases). V was shortened by 5 bases and J by 4 bases, with 14 bases between the two germline ends. The germline CDR1 and CDR2 sequences are MNHEY and SVGEGT. This CDR3 contains 15 residues. This CDR3 is CASSNYRADNEKLFF. In nucleotides, the CDR3 is TGTGCCAGCAGTAACTACAGGGCCGATAATGAAAAACTGTTTTTT.

The genes are TRBV28 and TRBJ2-2; TRBD1 matches 8 bases. The V and J ends lost 6 bases and 2 bases, in that order; junction bases with no gene match: 11. Per germline, CDR1 MDHEN and CDR2 SYDVKM. The CDR3 is made up of 17 amino acids. The CDR3 coding sequence is TGTGCCAGCAGGCCAGGGGGCAGAAGGGTAAACACCGGGGAGCTGTTTTTT. It codes for CASRPGGRRVNTGELFF.

The chain joins TRBV5-1 to TRBJ2-7; possibly TRBD2 for D (6 bases). The V gene's germline CDR1 is SGHRS and CDR2 YFSETQ. The CDR3 contains 15 residues. V was clipped by 1 base and J by 0 bases, with 11 bases between them. CDR3 in amino acids: CASSLSSGPSYEQYF. The CDR3 nucleotides read TGCGCCAGCAGCTTGTCCAGCGGGCCCTCCTACGAGCAGTACTTC. The full variable domain, rest sourced from reference TRBV5-1 and TRBJ2-7, is KAGVTQTPRYLIKTRGQQVTLSCSPISGHRSVSWYQQTPGQGLQFLFEYFSETQRNKGNFPGRFSGRQFSNSRSEMNVSTLELGDSALYLCASSLSSGPSYEQYFGPGTRLTVT.

This clone was seen a handful of times. This chain links TRBV10-3 with TRBJ2-1, with 13 nucleotides matching TRBD2. This CDR3 contains 16 residues. CDR1 ENHRY and CDR2 SYGVKD come from the germline V gene. Trimming removed 2 bases from V and 7 bases from J; junction bases left unmatched: 5. The CDR3 loop is CAISEPGLAGVNEQFF. As DNA, the CDR3 is TGTGCCATCAGTGAGCCTGGACTAGCGGGAGTAAATGAGCAGTTCTTC.

This clone has just one count. The chain recombines TRBV9 with TRBJ1-2, with D possibly being TRBD1 (6 bases). Trimming took 1 base from V and 4 from J, leaving 14 bases between them. Per germline, CDR1 SGDLS and CDR2 YYNGEE. The CDR3 has 15 residues. The CDR3 DNA sequence: TGTGCCAGCAGCGTACAGGGGACCGGAGTCTATGGCTACACCTTC. Its translation is CASSVQGTGVYGYTF.

V usage is TRBV7-9 and J usage is TRBJ1-2; D possibly corresponds to TRBD1 (5 bases). V was pared by 8 bases and J by 8 bases, with 15 bases between. The CDR3 has 12 amino acids. Germline loops: CDR1 SEHNR, CDR2 FQNEAQ (reference sequence). CDR3 amino acids: CASDWGDSGYTF. The CDR3 nucleotides read TGTGCCAGCGATTGGGGGGACTCCGGCTACACCTTC.

V gene TRBV4-2 combines with J gene TRBJ2-2, with 9 bases identical to TRBD2. J gave up 1 base and V 4 bases, and 13 bases lay outside the gene matches. This CDR3 comprises 19 residues. CDR1 is LGHNA and CDR2 is YNFKEQ in the germline V gene. Here the CDR3 DNA reads TGTGCCAGCAGCCGGGGGTCCGGCGGGAGGGCCGGGAACACCGGGGAGCTGTTTTTT. Protein: CASSRGSGGRAGNTGELFF.